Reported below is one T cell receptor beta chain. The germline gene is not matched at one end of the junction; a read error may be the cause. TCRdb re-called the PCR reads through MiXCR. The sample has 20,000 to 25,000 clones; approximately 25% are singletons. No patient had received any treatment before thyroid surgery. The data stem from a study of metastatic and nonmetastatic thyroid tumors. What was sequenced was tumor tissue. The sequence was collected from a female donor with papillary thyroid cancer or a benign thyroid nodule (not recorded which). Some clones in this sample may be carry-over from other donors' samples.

The CDR3 DNA sequence: TGTGCCACCAGCCGAACAGGACAGGGGAGGTACACATATACGCGGTATTTT. It encodes CATSRTGQGRYTYTRYF. V usage is TRBV24-1 and J usage is TRBJ2-3, with 9 bases lining up with TRBD1. CDR1 KGHDR and CDR2 SFDVKD come from the germline V gene. This CDR3 contains 17 residues.